In this sample, the clone carrying this TCR beta chain turned up once. Antigen unknown. Trimming left V 2 bases short and J 5 bases short, with 12 bases between. The CDR3 has 14 residues. The germline gives CDR1 MNHNY, CDR2 SVGAGI (reference sequence). The source of the sample is a study of T-cell memory formation after mild COVID-19. Across the whole study: Largely, the TCR clusters proved donor specific. Study-wide results and caveats: Whereas later expanders leaned CD4+, clones contracting day 15 to 85 showed a balanced CD4/CD8 makeup. CD4+ contracting clones were mainly CM and EM; CD8+ ones, EMRA.

TCRdb reprocessed the 5' RACE reads with MiXCR, giving one entry per CDR3 protein. The sample consists of approximately 290,000 distinct CDR3 sequences, roughly a fifth of them appearing once. This clonotype originated in a young man who had mild COVID-19 (a few samples of this study predate the infection). Cell type and time point are not known. The chain combines TRBV6-6 with TRBJ1-1; possible D gene TRBD1, 6 bases. Sequencing was carried out using PBMCs or a T cell subset sorted from them (not recorded which). The CDR3 sequence is CASSYPTGPTEAFF. The CDR3 bases are TGTGCCAGCAGTTACCCGACAGGACCGACTGAAGCTTTCTTT.